This TCR beta chain was recovered during a study of T cell responses to AZD1222 COVID-19 vaccine (dated by TCRdb to about 2021). Background for the entire study: Because spike-specific TCR depth and breadth did not differ between the two schedules, AZD1222 recipients who got a second dose at roughly 4 weeks were pooled with those who got a second dose at roughly 12 weeks. A total of approximately 240 trial participants underwent TCR sequencing, of whom some 210 received two doses of AZD1222 and some 26 received two doses of the MenACWY control vaccine. Trial participants were enrolled by age into 18-55, 56-69 and 70-plus year subgroups, with about 150, 27 and 61 TCR-sequenced participants respectively. Points the paper makes about the study in general: Conclusions about previously exposed vaccinees were limited because only six AZD1222 recipients were SARS-CoV-2 seropositive at baseline. CD4 TCRs associated with the vaccine covered the entire spike protein, and the dominant responses were in regions 160-218 and 743-854. Because no day 14 peak-response samples were available, the repertoires could be characterized only after the peak T cell response. Participants were mostly white British and included more females than males, and it was suggested by the authors that clonal diversity may have been underestimated. In the small 56-69-year group, the increase in depth fell short of significance, most likely because of low power. After two AZD1222 doses, spike-specific TCR breadth and depth were significantly higher than at day 0 and than in MenACWY recipients. Reportedly, almost half of the unique spike-specific TCRs recognized epitopes lying outside the regions that are mutated in the B.1.351 and B.1.1.7 variants.

The sample's time point label is to be understood as: baseline before first vaccination. The vaccinee samples were drawn from two UK trials, COV001 and COV002, one of which was a single-blind randomized controlled phase 2/3 trial testing AZD1222 (ChAdOx1 nCoV-19) in healthy adults. For TCRbeta chain sequencing, PBMC samples were collected from trial participants at day 0 and at day 28 after the second dose. As concerns this clone: Its antigen has not been determined. Within one base of it there is no much larger clone, and no base qualities were kept.

The CDR3 regions of human TCRbeta chains were subjected to immunosequencing. As for the authors' bioinformatics: TCRs in the repertoires were compared against a reference library of SARS-CoV-2-specific TCRs that had been generated with the MIRA antigen-specificity platform. Breadth meant the fraction of unique TCRs that were SARS-CoV-2-associated, whereas depth meant the fraction of total T cells that were SARS-CoV-2-associated. Using the MIRA data, each spike-specific TCR was mapped to the spike region that the TCR reacts to and placed in a CD4 or CD8 class. Log10-transformed breadth and depth values were compared by one-way ANOVA with Sidak's multiple comparisons tests. TCRdb holds this immuneACCESS table with in-frame rearrangements only. Some clones are missing; in checked studies, unresolved V genes explain under half, and the rest has no known cause. V, J and clone size are taken as reported in that table, and D and trimming were inferred from the DNA itself. Counted in this sample were around 120,000 clones; about 90% of them appeared once. 13% to 15% of the sample comes from the top ten.

V sheds 11 bases and J sheds 0 bases, leaving 12 bases between their ends. The germline V gene encodes CDR1 SNHLY and CDR2 FYNNEI. From cysteine to phenylalanine, the CDR3 is 13 amino acids long. Left in the record is the CDR3 DNA by itself, 39 bases read in frame from the first base. In this chain, TRBV2 is recombined with TRBJ2-3; the D segment cannot be called with confidence. The TCR sequence derives from an adult in good health. The input for sequencing was peripheral blood, taken on day 0 of AZD1222 vaccination. This receptor carries the CDR3 CAPEALSTDTQYF. The DNA is as follows: TGTGCCCCAGAAGCGTTGAGCACAGATACGCAGTATTTT.